The rows below give T cell receptor beta chains drawn from one sample of a study of CD8+ T cells in alopecia areata. Using immunoSEQ multiplex PCR, the repertoire was profiled, and TCRdb retains in-frame clones only, with some absent. There are some 14,000 clones in the sample; approximately 50% occur only once, and approximately 11% lies in the top ten. Sample: skin, taken at week 0. The receptor set was obtained from a human donor with alopecia areata. The CDR3 runs from the conserved cysteine through the conserved F or W. A D gene is named only where the DNA matches it firmly. The size of a clone is reported for some rows only, either as once, few or many, or as a class for expanded clones.

clone size: once; D gene: NA; J gene: TRBJ1-2; V gene: TRBV30; CDR3 protein: CAWSVQGGRASYGYTF; CDR3 DNA: TGTGCCTGGAGTGTACAGGGAGGTAGGGCATCGTATGGCTACACCTTC
clone size: NA; D gene: TRBD1; J gene: TRBJ2-1; V gene: TRBV7-9; CDR3 protein: CASSLLTGGPQSSYNEQFF; CDR3 DNA: TGTGCCAGCAGCTTATTGACAGGGGGTCCGCAGAGCTCCTACAATGAGCAGTTCTTC
clone size: NA; D gene: TRBD1; J gene: TRBJ2-6; V gene: TRBV2; CDR3 protein: CASSEAQGTGPFSGANVLTF; CDR3 DNA: TGTGCCAGCAGTGAAGCACAAGGGACAGGGCCCTTCTCTGGGGCCAACGTCCTGACTTTC
clone size: few; D gene: NA; J gene: TRBJ2-2; V gene: TRBV5-6; CDR3 protein: CASSLVYTGELFF; CDR3 DNA: TGTGCCAGCAGCTTGGTATACACCGGGGAGCTGTTTTTT
clone size: NA; D gene: TRBD1; J gene: TRBJ2-1; V gene: TRBV7-2; CDR3 protein: CASSPRRTGSHNEQFF; CDR3 DNA: TGTGCCAGCAGCCCCCGCCGGACAGGGTCTCACAATGAGCAGTTCTTC
clone size: NA; D gene: NA; J gene: TRBJ2-5; V gene: TRBV6-5; CDR3 protein: CASSPVLGGETQYF; CDR3 DNA: TGTGCCAGCAGCCCCGTCCTAGGAGGAGAGACCCAGTACTTC
clone size: NA; D gene: NA; J gene: TRBJ2-3; V gene: TRBV30; CDR3 protein: CAWSVPGDSTDTQYF; CDR3 DNA: TGTGCCTGGAGCGTCCCAGGGGATAGCACAGATACGCAGTATTTT
clone size: once; D gene: NA; J gene: TRBJ2-6; V gene: TRBV5-1; CDR3 protein: CASSVESSGANVLTF; CDR3 DNA: TGCGCCAGCAGCGTCGAGAGCTCTGGGGCCAACGTCCTGACTTTC
clone size: NA; D gene: NA; J gene: TRBJ2-3; V gene: TRBV29-1; CDR3 protein: CSVVPGSNTQYF; CDR3 DNA: TGCAGCGTTGTGCCAGGGTCGAATACGCAGTATTTT
clone size: NA; D gene: TRBD1; J gene: TRBJ1-2; V gene: TRBV7-9; CDR3 protein: CASSLVGTGGGYGYTF; CDR3 DNA: TGTGCCAGCAGCTTAGTCGGGACAGGGGGTGGCTATGGCTACACCTTC
clone size: NA; D gene: TRBD1; J gene: TRBJ1-5; V gene: TRBV6-5; CDR3 protein: CASSPSRDRVSPQHF; CDR3 DNA: TGTGCCAGCAGCCCCTCTCGGGACAGGGTCTCGCCCCAGCATTTT
clone size: once; D gene: NA; J gene: TRBJ1-1; V gene: TRBV11-2; CDR3 protein: CASSLGTNSEAFF; CDR3 DNA: TGTGCCAGCAGCTTAGGGACGAACTCTGAAGCTTTCTTT
clone size: NA; D gene: TRBD1; J gene: TRBJ1-2; V gene: TRBV7-8; CDR3 protein: CASSSRTGNYGYTF; CDR3 DNA: TGTGCCAGCAGCTCTCGGACAGGGAACTATGGCTACACCTTC
clone size: NA; D gene: NA; J gene: TRBJ2-2; V gene: TRBV4-1; CDR3 protein: CASSRGRNTGELFF; CDR3 DNA: TGCGCCAGCAGCCGGGGGCGTAACACCGGGGAGCTGTTTTTT
clone size: NA; D gene: TRBD2; J gene: TRBJ2-7; V gene: TRBV10-2; CDR3 protein: CASSEPWRGEYEQYF; CDR3 DNA: TGCGCCAGCAGTGAGCCGTGGCGGGGGGAGTACGAGCAGTACTTC
clone size: NA; D gene: NA; J gene: TRBJ1-5; V gene: TRBV28; CDR3 protein: CASSLWGGNQPQHF; CDR3 DNA: TGTGCCAGCAGTTTATGGGGGGGCAATCAGCCCCAGCATTTT
clone size: NA; D gene: NA; J gene: TRBJ1-5; V gene: TRBV5-5; CDR3 protein: CASSSAGVQPQHF; CDR3 DNA: TGTGCCAGCAGCTCCGCAGGGGTCCAGCCCCAGCATTTT
clone size: NA; D gene: NA; J gene: TRBJ2-7; V gene: TRBV29-1; CDR3 protein: CSVATREIEQYF; CDR3 DNA: TGCAGCGTTGCTACCAGGGAGATCGAGCAGTACTTC
clone size: NA; D gene: NA; J gene: TRBJ2-7; V gene: TRBV30; CDR3 protein: CAWTTDSYEQYF; CDR3 DNA: TGTGCCTGGACTACGGACTCCTACGAGCAGTACTTC
clone size: NA; D gene: NA; J gene: TRBJ1-3; V gene: TRBV5-5; CDR3 protein: CASRRTAELSSGNTIYF; CDR3 DNA: TGTGCCAGCAGGAGGACAGCGGAACTGAGCTCTGGAAACACCATATATTTT
clone size: NA; D gene: TRBD1; J gene: TRBJ2-7; V gene: TRBV28; CDR3 protein: CASPTDRANEQYF; CDR3 DNA: TGTGCCAGCCCTACCGACAGGGCTAACGAGCAGTACTTC
clone size: few; D gene: NA; J gene: TRBJ1-5; V gene: TRBV6-5; CDR3 protein: CASSYRFSNQPQHF; CDR3 DNA: TGTGCCAGCAGTTACCGATTCAGCAATCAGCCCCAGCATTTT
clone size: NA; D gene: NA; J gene: TRBJ1-2; V gene: TRBV5-6; CDR3 protein: CASSPGLNRAFNYGYTF; CDR3 DNA: TGTGCCAGCAGTCCTGGTTTGAACAGGGCGTTTAACTATGGCTACACCTTC
clone size: few; D gene: NA; J gene: TRBJ2-5; V gene: TRBV5-1; CDR3 protein: CASRESETQYF; CDR3 DNA: TGCGCCAGCAGGGAATCGGAGACCCAGTACTTC
clone size: NA; D gene: TRBD1; J gene: TRBJ2-1; V gene: TRBV5-4; CDR3 protein: CASTYSSGQGAGWGNEQFF; CDR3 DNA: TGTGCCAGCACCTACTCATCGGGACAGGGAGCTGGATGGGGCAATGAGCAGTTCTTC
clone size: NA; D gene: NA; J gene: TRBJ2-7; V gene: TRBV7-9; CDR3 protein: CASSLARGTYEQYF; CDR3 DNA: TGTGCCAGCAGCTTAGCCAGGGGTACCTACGAGCAGTACTTC
clone size: NA; D gene: NA; J gene: TRBJ2-2; V gene: TRBV9; CDR3 protein: CASSVVPGTGELFF; CDR3 DNA: TGTGCCAGCAGCGTAGTACCGGGGACCGGGGAGCTGTTTTTT
clone size: NA; D gene: NA; J gene: TRBJ1-5; V gene: TRBV7-9; CDR3 protein: CASSSVTGPQPQHF; CDR3 DNA: TGTGCCAGCAGCTCCGTAACAGGGCCCCAGCCCCAGCATTTT
clone size: NA; D gene: TRBD1; J gene: TRBJ2-7; V gene: TRBV5-1; CDR3 protein: CASSLGSGQGAFYEQYF; CDR3 DNA: TGCGCCAGCAGCTTGGGCTCGGGACAGGGGGCTTTCTACGAGCAGTACTTC
clone size: NA; D gene: NA; J gene: TRBJ2-2; V gene: TRBV4-1; CDR3 protein: CASLPCMGELFF; CDR3 DNA: TGCGCCAGCTTACCGTGCATGGGGGAGCTGTTTTTT
clone size: few; D gene: NA; J gene: TRBJ2-5; V gene: TRBV27; CDR3 protein: CASSLRLGGETQYF; CDR3 DNA: TGTGCCAGCAGTCTGCGTCTGGGGGGAGAGACCCAGTACTTC
clone size: NA; D gene: NA; J gene: TRBJ1-1; V gene: TRBV18; CDR3 protein: CASSGRNRATEAFF; CDR3 DNA: TGTGCCAGCTCAGGGAGAAACAGGGCCACTGAAGCTTTCTTT
clone size: NA; D gene: TRBD1; J gene: TRBJ1-2; V gene: TRBV6-5; CDR3 protein: CASSGGQGYNYGYTF; CDR3 DNA: TGTGCCAGCAGTGGAGGACAGGGCTATAACTATGGCTACACCTTC
clone size: NA; D gene: NA; J gene: TRBJ1-5; V gene: TRBV6-1; CDR3 protein: CASSETWSNQPQHF; CDR3 DNA: TGTGCCAGCAGTGAGACATGGAGCAATCAGCCCCAGCATTTT
clone size: few; D gene: TRBD1; J gene: TRBJ1-4; V gene: TRBV2; CDR3 protein: CASTDRAGNEKLFF; CDR3 DNA: TGTGCCAGCACAGACAGGGCAGGGAATGAAAAACTGTTTTTT
clone size: NA; D gene: NA; J gene: TRBJ2-3; V gene: TRBV28; CDR3 protein: CASTLGVGDTDTQYF; CDR3 DNA: TGTGCCAGTACCCTCGGGGTTGGCGACACAGATACGCAGTATTTT
clone size: NA; D gene: NA; J gene: TRBJ2-1; V gene: TRBV27; CDR3 protein: CASSSQGNEQFF; CDR3 DNA: TGTGCCAGCAGTTCCCAGGGCAATGAGCAGTTCTTC